This TCR beta chain was found in a study of shared clonotypes between healthy human individuals. The repertoire was sequenced with immunoSEQ multiplex PCR; TCRdb's copy has only in-frame clones and lacks some. The profile shows almost 700,000 clones, 92% of them singletons. General observations from the study: Some naive CD4 clonotypes, around 4.9%, turned up in common across a handful of donors. Since donors were few, the genetic and exposure-history diversity represented was limited.

The germline gives CDR1 LNHDA, CDR2 SQIVND (reference sequence). The V end was cut by 4 bases, the J end by 1 base, with 3 bases between. The CDR3 contains 12 residues. Worth noting for this clone: Its antigen is as yet unknown.

Naivety among CD8 cells was defined by CD45RO negativity and positive CCR7 selection, thereby excluding terminally differentiated effector memory CD45RA+ cells. Sequenced input: naive CD8+ T cells sorted from blood. This TCR came from a man aged 25 to 45 in good health. The rearrangement links TRBV19 to TRBJ2-3; D remains unclear. CDR3 nucleotide sequence: TGTGCCAGTAGTACGGGCACAGATACGCAGTATTTT. Its protein product is CASSTGTDTQYF.